The clone carrying this T cell receptor (beta chain) was seen just once. Germline CDR1 is SNHLY and CDR2 is FYNNEI. CDR3 size: 15 residues. Trimming pared 2 bases from V and 2 bases from J, leaving 13 bases between. Study processing details: Amplifying reference gene primers gave estimates of nucleated cell counts. Profiled with immunoSEQ multiplex PCR; TCRdb holds only in-frame clones, not every one. V and J calls and clone size are copied from that table; D and trimming were computed from the DNA. The sample lists 300,000 to 350,000 clones, about 90% occurring once. The data belong to a study of blood T cell repertoires in COVID-19. About the research overall: Sites across the United States, Italy and Spain contributed samples from acute and convalescent COVID-19. Sources were T cells, B-cell-depleted T cells, or PBMCs; the material itself was cDNA or gDNA.

Seattle cases were enrolled at active infection and followed longitudinally. Sequenced material: peripheral blood. This chain connects TRBV2 to TRBJ2-7; D is unresolved. This receptor was taken from a woman between 45 and 65 years old with COVID-19, enrolled during active disease. This CDR3 is CASSERSEETYEQYF. The CDR3 DNA sequence: TGTGCCAGCAGTGAACGGAGCGAAGAGACCTACGAGCAGTACTTC.